Sequencing of this T cell receptor beta chain was carried out in a study of a mutant IDH1 vaccine in newly diagnosed glioma. Study in general: Treatment recipients were approximately 62% male and approximately 40% female, and their mean age was roughly 40 years. Patients arrived already treated with radiotherapy, temozolomide, or both, most having had both.

Time point denoted: baseline, week 1 (first vaccination visit). As for treatment: pre-vaccination baseline after standard-of-care therapy. Generated by immunoSEQ multiplex PCR, the TCRdb table keeps only in-frame clones and is missing some. Of 90,000 to 100,000 clones in the sample, approximately 90% were seen once. CDR1 is MNHNS and CDR2 is SASEGT in the germline V gene. The CDR3 loop spans 14 amino acids. Trimming took off 3 bases at V and 0 bases at J, with 8 bases between the two ends. Whole-study findings and limits: It seemed that pseudoprogression was not linked to changes in the top peripheral T cell clonotypes.

In the case of this clone: Its antigen is undetermined.

Sample: PBMCs, taken from a glioma patient treated with radiotherapy, temozolomide or both. The TCR sequence derives from a woman aged 50 to 60 with glioma. The J gene is TRBJ1-1, the V gene TRBV6-1, with D unresolved. DNA of the CDR3: TGTGCCAGCAGTGACAGCCTCATGAACACTGAAGCTTTCTTT. Amino acids: CASSDSLMNTEAFF.